This TCR beta chain originates from a study of beta chain features in type 1 diabetes (dated by TCRdb to 2017 to 2018). With regard to the full study: Mean age, gender distribution, total cell number and subset yield were not different between patients and healthy donors. A total of about 100,000,000 sorted cells were examined across all samples, and RNA yield correlated strongly with the number of cells per subset. Whereas all 30 or so donors provided naive and central memory subsets, regulatory and stem cell-like memory subsets were isolated from just 8 patients and roughly eight healthy donors. In the study, recently diagnosed type 1 diabetes patients and matched healthy donors were compared on the TCRB repertoires of their sorted circulating CD4+ T cell subsets.

This clone showed up many times. The target of this receptor is not known. Nothing much larger sits one base from this clone, and base qualities are not available. What the authors observed across the whole study: Because cDNA rather than genomic DNA was sequenced, highly expressing activated cells could have been over-represented, although no difference in activation and CD3 levels was found between groups. Only small numbers of individuals were included in the HLA sub-analyses, which left unresolved whether HLA type had any influence on TCRB rearrangement. The naive, central memory and regulatory TCRB repertoires appeared to resemble one another more closely among patients than among healthy donors. A moderate but significant shortening of TCRB CDR3 length was observed in type 1 diabetes patients in all four CD4+ subsets. At VDJ recombination sites, type 1 diabetes patients had fewer insertions and more deleted nucleotides, which implies abnormalities in thymic rearrangement. Shorter templates might have been favored by PCR, but patient and control samples were amplified and corrected together, so both groups would have been affected equally by any skew.

Based on the germline V gene (reference sequence), the CDR1 and CDR2 sequences are SEHNR and FQNEAQ. Including cysteine and phenylalanine, the CDR3 has 17 amino acids. Solely the CDR3 DNA is kept, with 51 bases framed from the first base. Germline trimming amounts to 4 bases on V and 4 bases on J, with 8 as the count of junction bases outside the gene matches. The High Capacity cDNA Reverse Transcription Kit was used to reverse transcribe all of the isolated RNA, meaning that expressed TCRB transcripts were what got sequenced. Deep immunoSEQ sequencing was performed on naive, central memory and regulatory T cell samples, with an average of around 3.5 million total reads per sample. After sorted cells were lysed in RLT buffer, RNA was extracted with DNase-treated RNeasy Micro or Mini kits, with the choice depending on cell number. Each cell subset was processed separately to prevent cross-contamination, with patient and healthy donor samples processed together. The immunoSEQ multiplex PCR was used to amplify TCRB sequences from cDNA, yielding 87-bp fragments that span the CDR3 region. The amplicons were sequenced using the Illumina HiSeq platform. The authors processed their data as follows. PCR bias was corrected computationally using synthetic template baselines, and reads within Hamming distance 2 were collapsed, with unmergeable singletons discarded. By aligning reads against IMGT, V, D and J genes, CDR3 length, and insertions or deletions at six rearrangement sites were assigned. Within each subset, clonotype counts were normalized to sorted cell number, and only after that were true diversity and Gini coefficients computed with the tcR R package. The overlap coefficient, calculated on TCRB nucleotide sequences, was used to measure repertoire sharing. The table comes from immuneACCESS by way of TCRdb, which keeps in-frame sequences with V and J called. Part of the clones is missing from these tables; in studies checked, under half for an unresolved V gene and the rest for unknown reasons. V, J and clone size are taken as reported in that table, and D and trimming were inferred from the DNA itself. In this sample the table shows about 150,000 clones, about 7.3% of which occur a single time. The ten most abundant clones make up approximately 0.69% of the sample.

Each donor gave one peripheral blood draw, averaging around 0.11 L, which was collected into heparinised tubes. Naive, central memory, regulatory and stem cell-like memory CD4+ T cells were sorted on a BD FACSAria II using a panel including CD45RO, CCR7, CD25, CD127, CD95 and CD27. All sorted populations exceeded 95% purity. Right away, PBMCs were isolated by Lymphoprep density gradient centrifugation and were stained directly, with no culture step. So that batch effects would be minimized, each experiment stained and sorted samples in pairs, pairing one healthy donor with one patient. The sample consisted of central memory CD4+ T cells from blood. The TCR sequence derives from a man younger than 35 in good health. The chain is made from TRBV7-9 and TRBJ2-1; TRBD2 fits 12 bases in the junction. For the CDR3, the sequence is CASSSPSGRAIYNEQFF. The DNA sequence is given as TGTGCCAGCAGCTCCCCTAGCGGGAGGGCCATTTACAATGAGCAGTTCTTC.